The 31 T cell receptor beta chains in this list originate from one sample, sequenced in a study of shared clonotypes between healthy human individuals. The repertoire was sequenced with immunoSEQ multiplex PCR; TCRdb's copy has only in-frame clones and lacks some. The sample includes over 850,000 clones, about four fifths of them seen just once. Input material: memory CD4+ T cells from PBMCs. Subset meaning: CD45RA-negative fraction. Receptor source: a man younger than 35 in good health. Some clones in this sample may be carry-over from other donors' samples.

The chain uses TRBV6-5 and TRBJ2-1, with D possibly called TRBD1 or TRBD2 (5 bases each). The CDR3 covers 15 residues. V was trimmed by 4 bases and J by 3 bases, leaving 13 bases between them. Looked up from germline, CDR1 is MNHEY and CDR2 is SVGAGI. DNA for the CDR3: TGTGCCAGCAGTTTAGACTATGGGGGCTACAATGAGCAGTTCTTC. Translating it yields CASSLDYGGYNEQFF.

This chain joins TRBV7-2 and TRBJ2-3, with 15 bases identical to TRBD2. V shed 4 bases and J 1 base; nucleotides not matched to a gene: 9. CDR3 length equals 19 residues. CDR1 and CDR2 from the germline V gene are SGHTA and FQGNSA. CDR3 nucleotides: TGTGCCAGCAGCTCCGGACTAGCGGGAGGGAGTATTGGCACAGATACGCAGTATTTT. It specifies CASSSGLAGGSIGTDTQYF.

In regard to this clone: The sample carries other DNA sequences with the same CDR3. Here the CDR3 DNA reads TGCGCCAGCAGCACTCCGGGACTAGGGCCCTACAATGAGCAGTTCTTC. As protein: CASSTPGLGPYNEQFF. The V gene is TRBV4-1, the J gene TRBJ2-1; 8 nucleotides align to TRBD2. The J segment lost 2 bases and the V segment lost 5 bases, leaving 8 bases of the junction unmatched. The CDR3 runs 16 residues. Germline loops: CDR1 MGHRA, CDR2 YSYEKL.

The table lists this clone with a few counts. This sequence joins TRBV2 and TRBJ2-7, with D maybe TRBD2 (5 bases). CDR3 size: 12 residues. CDR1 is SNHLY and CDR2 is FYNNEI in the germline V gene. V lost 0 bases and J lost 5, with 5 bases in between. The CDR3 DNA reads as TGTGCCAGCAGTGAAGCGAGGGACGAGCAGTACTTC. Amino acids: CASSEARDEQYF.

The chain uses TRBV30 and TRBJ2-2; D is possibly TRBD1 (6 bases). CDR3 length: 15 residues. V gave up 0 bases and J gave up 0 bases, with 8 bases separating them. Germline V gene data show CDR1 as GTSNPN and CDR2 as SVGIG (reference sequence). The CDR3 region is CAWSVPGANTGELFF. The CDR3 nucleotides are TGTGCCTGGAGTGTACCAGGGGCGAACACCGGGGAGCTGTTTTTT.

The V gene is TRBV7-2, the J gene TRBJ2-1; no definite D call. CDR1 is SGHTA and CDR2 is FQGNSA in the germline V gene. V lost 5 bases, J lost 8 bases, and 16 bases lay in between. This CDR3 spans 14 amino acids. The CDR3 DNA follows: TGTGCCAGCAGCCCGCGCTACCGGACGGATGAGCAGTTCTTC. It is translated as CASSPRYRTDEQFF.

This clone was found once. CDR3 residues: CASSLGTGGEQFF. The CDR3 nucleotides read TGTGCCAGCAGCCTGGGGACAGGTGGTGAGCAGTTCTTC. The rearrangement joins TRBV7-9 to TRBJ2-1, with TRBD1 identical over 8 bases. Trimming at V came to 5 bases and at J to 9 bases, leaving 6 bases not matched to a gene. The CDR3 loop spans 13 amino acids. Per the germline V gene, CDR1 is SEHNR and CDR2 is FQNEAQ (reference sequence). The full variable domain, its missing parts supplied by reference TRBV7-9 and TRBJ2-1, is DTGVSQNPRHKITKRGQNVTFRCDPISEHNRLYWYRQTLGQGPEFLTYFQNEAQLEKSRLLSDRFSAERPKGSFSTLEIQRTEQGDSAMYLCASSLGTGGEQFFGPGTRLTVL.

The CDR3 nucleotides are TGTGCCAGCAGTTCTTGGTCAGCCTACGAGCAGTACTTC. The encoded protein is CASSSWSAYEQYF. This rearrangement joins TRBV28 to TRBJ2-7, with no clear D. This CDR3 has 13 amino acids. The V gene's germline CDR1 is MDHEN and CDR2 SYDVKM. The V end was cut by 4 bases, the J end by 2 bases, with 9 bases between.

V is TRBV2 and J is TRBJ2-4; a weak D match, TRBD1 (5 bases). Between the trimmed V and J ends, which lost 5 bases and 7 bases, there was a span of 18 bases. CDR3 length equals 15 residues. Germline V CDR1 and CDR2: SNHLY, FYNNEI. The CDR3 sequence is CASSTTGLRGNIQYF. For the CDR3, the DNA is TGTGCCAGCAGTACCACAGGTCTCCGAGGTAACATTCAGTACTTC.

This chain joins TRBV5-1 and TRBJ2-7; 10 bases map to TRBD1. The CDR3 is made up of 15 amino acids. The germline gives CDR1 SGHRS, CDR2 YFSETQ. Trimming at V came to 4 bases and at J to 1 base, leaving 5 bases not matched to a gene. The CDR3 is CASSNRDRGSYEQYF. The DNA for the CDR3 is TGCGCCAGCAGCAACCGGGACAGGGGATCCTACGAGCAGTACTTC.

This clone was seen repeatedly, ten times or more. The rearrangement uses TRBV28 and TRBJ2-7; no clear D. V dropped 5 bases and J dropped 1 base, with 15 bases sitting between them. This CDR3 region has 15 residues. CDR1 is MDHEN and CDR2 is SYDVKM in the germline V gene. CDR3 loop: CASSPLVAASYEQYF. CDR3 DNA sequence: TGTGCCAGCAGTCCCCTGGTGGCTGCTTCCTACGAGCAGTACTTC.

This clone was observed a handful of times. This chain uses TRBV27 with TRBJ2-5, with D possibly matching TRBD1 (5 bases). Germline CDR1 and CDR2: MNHEY and SMNVEV (reference sequence). This CDR3 comprises 14 residues. The ends were cut back, 1 base at V and 5 bases at J, with 11 bases in the middle. CDR3 DNA sequence: TGTGCCAGCAGTTTATATGGGGCCGGGGAGACCCAGTACTTC. Its translation is CASSLYGAGETQYF.

The chain uses TRBV2 and TRBJ1-2; 9 positions match TRBD1. V shed 7 bases, J shed 7 bases, and the junction held 10 bases outside the gene matches. The CDR3 is 14 amino acids. Germline assignment: CDR1 SNHLY and CDR2 FYNNEI. This CDR3 is CASNEGQGVGGYTF. DNA for the CDR3: TGTGCCAGCAATGAGGGACAGGGCGTAGGTGGCTACACCTTC.

The CDR3 here is CASSLMGSGGTQYF. The DNA for the CDR3 is TGTGCCAGCAGCTTAATGGGGAGCGGTGGTACGCAGTATTTT. The chain has TRBV7-8 and TRBJ2-3; D may be TRBD2 (5 bases). Germline values: CDR1 SGHVS, CDR2 FQNEAQ. The CDR3 is made up of 14 amino acids. V was pared by 2 bases and J by 8 bases, with 14 bases between.

V is TRBV7-9 and J is TRBJ2-1; 8 nucleotides agree with TRBD2. Germline V lookup: CDR1 SEHNR, CDR2 FQNEAQ (reference sequence). The CDR3 is 18 amino acids. Unmatched junction bases numbered 11, after V lost 4 bases and J lost 0 bases. The CDR3 region is CASSSRSPGLGSYNEQFF. The CDR3 coding sequence is TGTGCCAGCAGCTCTCGATCTCCGGGACTAGGCTCCTACAATGAGCAGTTCTTC.

This clone was seen ten or more times. V is TRBV30 and J is TRBJ1-5; 8 bases agree with TRBD1. From germline, CDR1 is GTSNPN and CDR2 SVGIG (reference sequence). This CDR3 is built from 15 residues. Trimming cost V 1 base and J 7 bases; bases outside gene matches: 9. The CDR3 reads CAWSDTGGTKQPQHF. DNA for the CDR3: TGTGCCTGGAGTGATACAGGGGGAACTAAACAGCCCCAGCATTTT.

The V and J genes are TRBV11-1 and TRBJ1-1; the match to TRBD1 covers 7 bases. The germline gives CDR1 SGHAT, CDR2 FQDESV (reference sequence). There are 15 residues in the CDR3. V dropped 5 bases and J dropped 1; count of bases not matched to a gene: 7. The CDR3 loop reads CASSPRTGGNTEAFF. CDR3 bases: TGTGCCAGCAGCCCTCGGACAGGAGGGAACACTGAAGCTTTCTTT.

A word on this clone: A much larger clone lies a single base off, so this may be a read error. Other nucleotide sequences in the sample specify the same CDR3. The rearrangement joins TRBV7-9 to TRBJ1-4; 9 bases agree with TRBD1. CDR1 is SEHNR, CDR2 FQNEAQ, per germline (reference sequence). This CDR3 is 14 amino acids long. J gave up 5 bases and V 5 bases, and 3 bases lay outside the gene matches. The CDR3 region has the DNA TGTGCCAGCAGCCCGGGACAGGGAAATGAAAAACTGTTTTTT. Translating gives CASSPGQGNEKLFF.

The chain couples TRBV6-5 to TRBJ1-2; TRBD1 is a possible D gene (6 bases). Trimming took 5 bases from V and 0 from J, leaving 13 bases between them. The CDR3 covers 15 residues. Germline CDR1 is MNHEY and CDR2 is SVGAGI. As DNA, the CDR3 is TGTGCCAGCAGTCTTGGATGGACAGCTAACTATGGCTACACCTTC. Its protein is CASSLGWTANYGYTF.

The rearrangement uses TRBV2 and TRBJ2-4; D unclear. Germline V gene data show CDR1 as SNHLY and CDR2 as FYNNEI. V was cut by 7 bases and J by 9 bases, with 19 bases left in between. The CDR3 is made up of 14 amino acids. Written as DNA, the CDR3 is TGTGCCAGCAAAAAAGCCGGACCCGACGGCATTCAGTACTTC. Translation gives CASKKAGPDGIQYF.

This clone was recorded only once. The rearrangement joins TRBV11-2 to TRBJ1-1; maybe TRBD1 (5 bases). Per germline, CDR1 SGHAT and CDR2 FQNNGV. V shed 1 base and J shed 3 bases, with 9 bases lying between them. This CDR3 is 14 amino acids long. DNA of the CDR3: TGTGCCAGCAGCTTAGCCAGGGAGCACACTGAAGCTTTCTTT. This codes for CASSLAREHTEAFF. Supplemented by reference TRBV11-2 and TRBJ1-1, the full variable domain reads EAGVAQSPRYKIIEKRQSVAFWCNPISGHATLYWYQQILGQGPKLLIQFQNNGVVDDSQLPKDRFSAERLKGVDSTLKIQPAKLEDSAVYLCASSLAREHTEAFFGQGTRLTVV.

The CDR3 DNA is TGTGCCAGCAGCCGTCAGGGTGTCTATGAGCAGTTCTTC. The encoded protein is CASSRQGVYEQFF. The chain links TRBV28 to TRBJ2-1; D possibly corresponds to TRBD1 (5 bases). The germline V and J ends were trimmed by 6 bases and 8 bases, with 14 bases remaining between them. This CDR3 is built from 13 residues. Germline V CDR1 and CDR2: MDHEN, SYDVKM. Full variable domain (outside the CDR3, taken from reference TRBV28 and TRBJ2-1): DVKVTQSSRYLVKRTGEKVFLECVQDMDHENMFWYRQDPGLGLRLIYFSYDVKMKEKGDIPEGYSVSREKKERFSLILESASTNQTSMYLCASSRQGVYEQFFGPGTRLTVL.

The chain joins TRBV5-1 to TRBJ2-5, with D hard to call. Deletions cut 6 bases from V and 4 bases from J, with 16 bases between. Germline V gene lookup returns CDR1 SGHRS and CDR2 YFSETQ. This CDR3 is 14 amino acids long. In nucleotides, the CDR3 is TGCGCCAGCACCTCAGACGTGTCCCGAGAGACCCAGTACTTC. Translated, it gives CASTSDVSRETQYF. Complete variable domain (other parts from reference TRBV5-1 and TRBJ2-5): KAGVTQTPRYLIKTRGQQVTLSCSPISGHRSVSWYQQTPGQGLQFLFEYFSETQRNKGNFPGRFSGRQFSNSRSEMNVSTLELGDSALYLCASTSDVSRETQYFGPGTRLLVL.

The chain recombines TRBV30 with TRBJ2-3; 11 bases map to TRBD2. This CDR3 has 14 amino acids. Unmatched junction bases numbered 2, after V lost 4 bases and J lost 2 bases. Per germline, CDR1 GTSNPN and CDR2 SVGIG (reference sequence). The CDR3 region is CAWTSGRPTDTQYF. In DNA form, the CDR3 reads TGTGCCTGGACTAGCGGGAGGCCCACAGATACGCAGTATTTT.

A few counts support this clone. The genes are TRBV30 and TRBJ1-1; no firm D call. Germline V gene data show CDR1 as GTSNPN and CDR2 as SVGIG (reference sequence). Trimming stripped 2 bases from V and 1 base from J, with 8 bases between. This CDR3 region has 13 residues. The CDR3 DNA follows: TGTGCCTGGAGTATTCGACAGAACACTGAAGCTTTCTTT. Its translation: CAWSIRQNTEAFF.

Note on this clone: Given a far larger clone just one base away, this is likely a sequencing read error. The genes are TRBV10-3 and TRBJ1-1; TRBD1 might be the D (6 bases). Germline V CDR1 and CDR2: ENHRY, SYGVKD. The CDR3 spans 14 residues. Written as DNA, the CDR3 is TGTGCCATCAGTGCGACAGGCCGGAACACTGAAGCTCTCTTT. It encodes CAISATGRNTEALF.

This clone showed up just once. The rearrangement links TRBV30 to TRBJ1-1; 8 bases agree with TRBD1. Trimming removed 5 bases from V and 0 bases from J; junction bases left unmatched: 2. Germline V gives CDR1 GTSNPN, CDR2 SVGIG (reference sequence). This CDR3 has 13 residues. For the CDR3, the DNA is TGTGCCTGGGGGGACAGGATGAACACTGAAGCTTTCTTT. Encoded protein: CAWGDRMNTEAFF.

Worth noting for this clone: Since a much larger clone is just one base distant, this may be a read error. In DNA, the CDR3 is TGTGCCAGCAGCTTGTGGTTAGAGACCCAGTACTTC. Amino acids: CASSLWLETQYF. This chain joins TRBV5-5 and TRBJ2-5, with D unclear. The germline V gene encodes CDR1 SGHKS and CDR2 YYEKEE (reference sequence). The CDR3 totals 12 residues. Trimming left V 1 base short and J 4 bases short, with 5 bases between.

The V and J genes are TRBV5-1 and TRBJ1-1, with a tentative D call TRBD1 (6 bases). Germline V gives CDR1 SGHRS, CDR2 YFSETQ. CDR3 length equals 15 residues. The V and J ends lost 1 base and 6 bases respectively, with 16 bases between them. The CDR3 is CASSLSLSGEAEAFF. CDR3 in DNA: TGCGCCAGCAGCTTGAGTCTTTCAGGGGAAGCTGAAGCTTTCTTT.

V and J are TRBV5-4 and TRBJ2-7; TRBD1 matches at 9 bases. Trimming removed 2 bases from V and 3 bases from J; junction bases left unmatched: 3. The length of the CDR3 is 14 residues. Looked up from germline, CDR1 is SGHNT and CDR2 is YYREEE (reference sequence). Written as DNA, the CDR3 is TGTGCCAGCAGCTTCCGGGACAGGGTCTACGAGCAGTACTTC. This translates into CASSFRDRVYEQYF.

CDR3: CASSTRLAGVETQYF. In DNA, the CDR3 is TGTGCCAGCAGCACCCGACTAGCGGGAGTGGAGACCCAGTACTTC. This sequence joins TRBV4-2 and TRBJ2-5; TRBD2 agrees at 12 bases. The CDR3 has 15 residues. V shed 5 bases and J 5 bases; nucleotides not matched to a gene: 6. The germline V gene has CDR1 LGHNA and CDR2 YNFKEQ.